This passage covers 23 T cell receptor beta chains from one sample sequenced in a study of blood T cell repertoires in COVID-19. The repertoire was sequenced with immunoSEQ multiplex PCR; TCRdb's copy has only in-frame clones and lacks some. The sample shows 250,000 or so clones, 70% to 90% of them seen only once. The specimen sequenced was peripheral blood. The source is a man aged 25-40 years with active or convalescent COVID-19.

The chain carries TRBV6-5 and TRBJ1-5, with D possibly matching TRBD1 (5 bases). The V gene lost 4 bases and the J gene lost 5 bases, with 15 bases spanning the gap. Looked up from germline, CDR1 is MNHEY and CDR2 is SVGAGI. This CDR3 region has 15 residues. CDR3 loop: CASSSGGRGHQPQHF. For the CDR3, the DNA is TGTGCCAGCAGTTCCGGGGGGAGGGGCCATCAGCCCCAGCATTTT.

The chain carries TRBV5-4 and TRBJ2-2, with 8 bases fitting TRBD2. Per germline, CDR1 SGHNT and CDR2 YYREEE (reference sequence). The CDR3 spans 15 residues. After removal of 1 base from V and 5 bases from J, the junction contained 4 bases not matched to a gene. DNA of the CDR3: TGTGCCAGCAGCTTGCGGGGGGGCCGGACCGGGGAGCTGTTTTTT. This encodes CASSLRGGRTGELFF. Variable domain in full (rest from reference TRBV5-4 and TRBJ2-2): ETGVTQSPTHLIKTRGQQVTLRCSSQSGHNTVSWYQQALGQGPQFIFQYYREEENGRGNFPPRFSGLQFPNYSSELNVNALELDDSALYLCASSLRGGRTGELFFGEGSRLTVL.

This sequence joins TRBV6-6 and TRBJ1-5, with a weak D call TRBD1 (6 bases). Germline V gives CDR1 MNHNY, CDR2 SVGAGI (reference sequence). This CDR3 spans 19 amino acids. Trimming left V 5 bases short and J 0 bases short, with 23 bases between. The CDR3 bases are TGTGCCAGCAGTCGAAACCGGGACATTGCCCCAATTAGCAATCAGCCCCAGCATTTT. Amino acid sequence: CASSRNRDIAPISNQPQHF.

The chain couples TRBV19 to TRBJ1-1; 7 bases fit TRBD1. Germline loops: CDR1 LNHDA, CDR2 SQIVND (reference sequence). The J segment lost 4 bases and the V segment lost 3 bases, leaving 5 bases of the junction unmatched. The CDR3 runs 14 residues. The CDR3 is CASSIDREVTEAFF. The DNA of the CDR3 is TGTGCCAGTAGTATTGACAGGGAGGTCACTGAAGCTTTCTTT.

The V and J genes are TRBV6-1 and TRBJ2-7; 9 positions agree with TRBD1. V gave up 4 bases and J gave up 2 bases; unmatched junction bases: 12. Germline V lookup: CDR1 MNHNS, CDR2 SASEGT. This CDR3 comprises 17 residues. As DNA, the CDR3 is TGTGCCAGCAGTGCGGGACAGGGTTCTCCTTCGCCCTACGAGCAGTACTTC. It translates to CASSAGQGSPSPYEQYF.

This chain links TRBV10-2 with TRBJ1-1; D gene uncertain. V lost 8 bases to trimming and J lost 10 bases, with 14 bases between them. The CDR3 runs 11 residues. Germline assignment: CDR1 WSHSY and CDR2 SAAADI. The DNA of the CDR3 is TGCGCCAGCGGGTCACAGCCAAGAGCTTTCTTT. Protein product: CASGSQPRAFF.

The CDR3 is CASTGEGGELFF. In nucleotides, the CDR3 is TGTGCCAGCACCGGGGAGGGCGGGGAGCTGTTTTTT. J is TRBJ2-2 and V is TRBV12-3 or TRBV12-4; 7 bases match TRBD2. The CDR3 has 12 residues. The V segment lost 7 bases and the J segment 7 bases; nucleotides outside the gene matches: 3.

The chain's CDR3 is CASRPTGGEQYF. In nucleotides, the CDR3 is TGCGCCAGCAGGCCGACAGGGGGCGAGCAGTACTTC. V gene TRBV5-1 combines with J gene TRBJ2-7, with 9 bases identical to TRBD1. J was trimmed by 6 bases and V by 5 bases; bases with no gene match: 3. The CDR3 extends over 12 amino acids. CDR1 and CDR2 (germline): SGHRS, YFSETQ.

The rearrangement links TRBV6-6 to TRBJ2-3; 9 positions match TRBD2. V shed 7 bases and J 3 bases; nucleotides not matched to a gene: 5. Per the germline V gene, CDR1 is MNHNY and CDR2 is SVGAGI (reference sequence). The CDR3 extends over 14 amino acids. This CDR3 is CASKPSGDTDTQYF. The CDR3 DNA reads TGTGCCAGCAAGCCTAGCGGGGATACAGATACGCAGTATTTT.

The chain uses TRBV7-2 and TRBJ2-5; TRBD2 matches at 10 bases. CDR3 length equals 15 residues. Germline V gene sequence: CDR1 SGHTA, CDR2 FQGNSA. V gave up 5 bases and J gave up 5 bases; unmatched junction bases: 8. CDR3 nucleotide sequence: TGTGCCAGCAGCCCCGAACTAGCGGGGTACGAGACCCAGTACTTC. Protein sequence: CASSPELAGYETQYF.

CDR3 in amino acids: CASSPRGNQPQHF. The CDR3, as DNA: TGTGCCAGCAGTCCCAGGGGGAATCAGCCCCAGCATTTT. J is TRBJ1-5 and V is TRBV6-5; 7 nucleotides agree with TRBD1. The V gene end was trimmed by 5 bases and the J gene end by 4 bases; junction bases not matched to a gene: 2. CDR1 and CDR2 from the germline V gene are MNHEY and SVGAGI. CDR3 length equals 13 residues.

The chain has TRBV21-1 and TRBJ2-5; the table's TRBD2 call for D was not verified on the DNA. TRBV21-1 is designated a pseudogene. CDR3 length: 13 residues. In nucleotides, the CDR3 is TGTGCCAGCTCCGGGAACTCGGAGGAGACCCAGTACTTC. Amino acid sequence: CASSGNSEETQYF.

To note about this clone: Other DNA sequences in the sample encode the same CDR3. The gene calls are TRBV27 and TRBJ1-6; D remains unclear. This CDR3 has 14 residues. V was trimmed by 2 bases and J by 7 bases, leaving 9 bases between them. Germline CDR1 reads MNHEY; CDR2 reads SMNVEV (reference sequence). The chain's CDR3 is CASSLTTGNSPLHF. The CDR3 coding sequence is TGTGCCAGCAGTTTAACAACGGGAAATTCACCCCTCCACTTT.

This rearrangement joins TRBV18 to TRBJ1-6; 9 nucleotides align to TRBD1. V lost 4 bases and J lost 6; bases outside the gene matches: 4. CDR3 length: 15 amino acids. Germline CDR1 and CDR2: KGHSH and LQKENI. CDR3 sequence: CASSRLDRGNSPLHF. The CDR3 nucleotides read TGTGCCAGCTCACGCTTGGACAGGGGTAATTCACCCCTCCACTTT.

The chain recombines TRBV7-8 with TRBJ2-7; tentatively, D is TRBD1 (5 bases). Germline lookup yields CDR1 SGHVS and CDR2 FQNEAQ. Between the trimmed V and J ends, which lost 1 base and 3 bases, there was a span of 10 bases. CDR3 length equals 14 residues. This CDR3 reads CASSLEFGHYEQYF. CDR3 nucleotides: TGTGCCAGCAGCTTAGAGTTCGGACACTACGAGCAGTACTTC.

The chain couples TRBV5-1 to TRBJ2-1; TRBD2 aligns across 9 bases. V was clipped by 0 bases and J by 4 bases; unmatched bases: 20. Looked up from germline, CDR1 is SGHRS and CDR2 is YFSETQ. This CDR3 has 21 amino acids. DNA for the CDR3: TGCGCCAGCAGCTTGGAATCGGGGACTAGCCCTAATATGGTGAATTACAATGAGCAGTTCTTC. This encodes CASSLESGTSPNMVNYNEQFF.

CDR3 amino acids: CASSYSTHNTEAFF. The CDR3 DNA follows: TGTGCCAGCAGTTACTCGACTCACAACACTGAAGCTTTCTTT. The chain combines TRBV6-5 with TRBJ1-1; the D is unclear. Per germline, CDR1 MNHEY and CDR2 SVGAGI. V lost 0 bases and J 2 bases, leaving 7 bases between the germline ends. The CDR3 sequence is 14 residues long.

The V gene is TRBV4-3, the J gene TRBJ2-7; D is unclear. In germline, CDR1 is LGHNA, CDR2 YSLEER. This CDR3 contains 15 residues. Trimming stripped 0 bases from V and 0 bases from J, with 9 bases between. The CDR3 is CASSQDGDSSYEQYF. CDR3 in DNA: TGCGCCAGCAGCCAAGATGGAGACTCCTCCTACGAGCAGTACTTC.

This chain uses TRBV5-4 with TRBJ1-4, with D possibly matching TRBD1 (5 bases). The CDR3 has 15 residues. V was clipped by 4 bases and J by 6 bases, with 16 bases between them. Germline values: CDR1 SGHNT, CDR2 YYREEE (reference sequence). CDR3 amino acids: CASSRSRGLDEKLFF. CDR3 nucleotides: TGTGCCAGCAGCCGGAGTCGGGGACTGGATGAAAAACTGTTTTTT.

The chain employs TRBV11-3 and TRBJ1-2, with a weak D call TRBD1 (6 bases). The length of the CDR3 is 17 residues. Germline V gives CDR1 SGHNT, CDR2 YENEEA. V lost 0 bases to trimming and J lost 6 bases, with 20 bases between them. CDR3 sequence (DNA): TGTGCCAGCAGCTTAGATGAATCGGGACACGCGCGAGATGGCTACACCTTC. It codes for CASSLDESGHARDGYTF.

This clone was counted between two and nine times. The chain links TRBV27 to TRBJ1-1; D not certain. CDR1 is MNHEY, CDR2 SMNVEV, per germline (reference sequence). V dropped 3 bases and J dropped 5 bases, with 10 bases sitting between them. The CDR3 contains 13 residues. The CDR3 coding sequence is TGTGCCAGCAGTTTGTTTTCGGGGACTGAAGCTTTCTTT. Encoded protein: CASSLFSGTEAFF.

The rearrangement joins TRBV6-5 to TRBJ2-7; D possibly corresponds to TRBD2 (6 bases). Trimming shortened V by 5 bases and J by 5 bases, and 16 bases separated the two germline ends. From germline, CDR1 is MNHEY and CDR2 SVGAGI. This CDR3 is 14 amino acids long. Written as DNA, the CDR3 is TGTGCCAGCAGTCCCCTGGCGGGGATGGACGAGCAGTACTTC. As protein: CASSPLAGMDEQYF.

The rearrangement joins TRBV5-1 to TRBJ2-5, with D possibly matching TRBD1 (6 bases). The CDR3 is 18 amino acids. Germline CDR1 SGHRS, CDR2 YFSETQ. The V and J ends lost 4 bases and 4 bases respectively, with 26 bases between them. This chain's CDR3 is CASSRSSPRTAGLETQYF. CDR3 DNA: TGCGCCAGCAGCCGATCCTCGCCCCGGACAGCCGGATTAGAGACCCAGTACTTC.